These 7 T cell receptor beta chains originate from one sample sequenced in a study of cytomegalovirus exposure and HLA in healthy donors (dated by TCRdb to about 2017). The library was built by means of the immunoSEQ multiplex PCR assay. For the multiplex PCR, a mixture combining 60 forward primers for TCR Vbeta segments and 13 reverse primers for TCR Jbeta segments was used. TCRdb re-hosts the immuneACCESS table, in-frame sequences only. Its copies lack some clones; in the studies checked, an unresolved V gene accounts for under half of them, and the cause for the rest is not known. In all, the sample holds about 130,000 clones, and about 80% of those were seen once. The ten top clones hold 1% of the sample. What was sequenced was PBMCs. The receptor set was obtained from a man between 40 and 49 years old in good health and CMV-seronegative.

The rearrangement links TRBV4-1 to TRBJ2-4; 13 bases are shared with TRBD2. J lost 1 base, V lost 2 bases, and 11 bases had no gene match. The CDR3 extends over 20 amino acids. The germline V gene has CDR1 MGHRA and CDR2 YSYEKL. The CDR3 region has the DNA TGCGCCAGCAGCCAAAAAGGACTAGCGGGAGTAGGGGATGCCAAAAACATTCAGTACTTC. Translating gives CASSQKGLAGVGDAKNIQYF.

This clone has just one count. The V and J genes are TRBV5-5 and TRBJ2-7, with TRBD1 identical over 8 bases. Germline V CDR1 and CDR2: SGHKS, YYEKEE (reference sequence). The CDR3 runs to 17 residues. The J segment lost 2 bases and the V segment lost 2 bases, leaving 12 bases of the junction unmatched. CDR3 loop: CASSFGPSTGGTYEQYF. The CDR3 region has the DNA TGTGCCAGCAGCTTCGGACCTAGTACAGGGGGGACCTACGAGCAGTACTTC.

This clone was observed once. The V gene is TRBV1, the J gene TRBJ1-5. TRBV1 is an annotated pseudogene. This CDR3 is 17 amino acids long. The CDR3, as DNA: TGCACCAGCAGCCAAGAGCTTATTACCACTGAAAATCAGCCCCAGCATTTT. Translation gives CTSSQELITTENQPQHF.

V gene TRBV7-6 combines with J gene TRBJ2-7; the D gene is possibly TRBD1 (8 bases). The CDR3 covers 14 residues. Germline CDR1 reads SGHVS; CDR2 reads FNYEAQ. V dropped 5 bases and J dropped 3 bases, with 14 bases sitting between them. The CDR3 nucleotides read TGTGCCAGCAGCAGAACAGGGGGGGGCTACGAGCAGTACTTC. Translation gives CASSRTGGGYEQYF.

This chain links TRBV11-2 with TRBJ2-6, with D perhaps TRBD1 (5 bases). The germline gives CDR1 SGHAT, CDR2 FQNNGV. The V end was cut by 3 bases, the J end by 1 base, with 7 bases between. The CDR3 is 15 amino acids. As DNA, the CDR3 is TGTGCCAGCAGCTTTTCAGGGTCTGGGGCCAACGTCCTGACTTTC. Amino acid sequence: CASSFSGSGANVLTF.

The chain carries TRBV30 and TRBJ2-7, with a possible D match to TRBD2 (6 bases). Germline CDR1 and CDR2: GTSNPN and SVGIG (reference sequence). Trimming took 5 bases from V and 7 from J, leaving 18 bases between them. The CDR3 covers 13 residues. CDR3: CAWQQVLGGEQYF. As DNA, the CDR3 is TGTGCCTGGCAACAGGTCTTGGGGGGTGAGCAGTACTTC.

The V gene is TRBV6-5, the J gene TRBJ2-1, with D unclear. This CDR3 contains 14 residues. The germline V gene encodes CDR1 MNHEY and CDR2 SVGAGI. V was cut by 5 bases and J by 0 bases, with 8 bases left in between. The CDR3 DNA reads as TGTGCCAGCAGTCCTCGCGGCTCCTACAATGAGCAGTTCTTC. Amino acid sequence: CASSPRGSYNEQFF.